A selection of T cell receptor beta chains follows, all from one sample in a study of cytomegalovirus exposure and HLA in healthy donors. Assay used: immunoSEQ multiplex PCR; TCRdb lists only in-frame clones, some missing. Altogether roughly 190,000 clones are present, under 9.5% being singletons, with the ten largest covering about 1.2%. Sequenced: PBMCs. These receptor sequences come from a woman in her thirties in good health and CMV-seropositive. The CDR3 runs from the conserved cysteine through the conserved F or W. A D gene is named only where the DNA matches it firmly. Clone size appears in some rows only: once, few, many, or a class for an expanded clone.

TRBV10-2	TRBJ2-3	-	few	CASSVPGSGSDTQYF	TGCGCCAGCAGTGTACCGGGCTCGGGGTCGGATACGCAGTATTTT
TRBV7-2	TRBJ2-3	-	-	CASSSKRGSSTDTQYF	TGTGCCAGCAGCTCTAAGAGAGGATCTAGCACAGATACGCAGTATTTT
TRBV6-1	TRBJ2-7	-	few	CASSVVGRVPYEQYF	TGTGCCAGCAGTGTCGTGGGCAGGGTACCCTACGAGCAGTACTTC
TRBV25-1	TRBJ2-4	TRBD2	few	CASSEGGRGDIQYF	TGTGCCAGCAGTGAAGGGGGGCGGGGGGACATTCAGTACTTC
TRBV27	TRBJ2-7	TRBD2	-	CASSSGLAYEQYF	TGTGCCAGCAGTTCCGGACTAGCCTACGAGCAGTACTTC
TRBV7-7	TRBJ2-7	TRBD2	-	CASSLGAGAEQYF	TGTGCCAGCAGTTTAGGCGCGGGAGCCGAGCAGTACTTC
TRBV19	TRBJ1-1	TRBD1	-	CASRTQGTMNTEAFF	TGTGCCAGTAGGACACAGGGGACCATGAACACTGAAGCTTTCTTT
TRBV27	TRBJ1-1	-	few	CASSLIVGAPNTEAFF	TGTGCCAGCAGTTTAATAGTAGGGGCCCCGAACACTGAAGCTTTCTTT
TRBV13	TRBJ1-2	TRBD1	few	CASSTRTGKYGYTF	TGTGCCAGCAGCACCCGGACAGGAAAATATGGCTACACCTTC
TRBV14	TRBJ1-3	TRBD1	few	CASSRGTAGNTIYF	TGTGCCAGCAGCCGCGGGACAGCTGGAAACACCATATATTTT
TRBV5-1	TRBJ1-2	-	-	CASSEPSENYGYTF	TGCGCCAGCAGCGAACCTTCGGAGAACTATGGCTACACCTTC
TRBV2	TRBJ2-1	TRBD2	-	CASSATGAGGDNEQFF	TGTGCCAGCAGCGCCACAGGGGCGGGAGGGGACAATGAGCAGTTCTTC
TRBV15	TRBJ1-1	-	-	CATSRDRNTEAFF	TGTGCCACCAGCAGAGACAGGAACACTGAAGCTTTCTTT
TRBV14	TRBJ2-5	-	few	CASSRRGAGETQYF	TGTGCCAGCAGCCGACGAGGGGCGGGGGAGACCCAGTACTTC
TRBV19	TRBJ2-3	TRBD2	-	CASSRAGGPPDTQYF	TGTGCCAGTAGTAGAGCGGGAGGGCCCCCAGATACGCAGTATTTT
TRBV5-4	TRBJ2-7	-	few	CASSLIGSAYEQYF	TGTGCCAGCAGCTTGATCGGGTCTGCCTACGAGCAGTACTTC
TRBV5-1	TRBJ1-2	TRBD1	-	CASSAGTGSNGYTF	TGCGCCAGCAGCGCCGGGACAGGGTCGAATGGCTACACCTTC
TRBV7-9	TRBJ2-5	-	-	CASSLLAGETQYF	TGTGCCAGCAGCTTACTGGCAGGAGAGACCCAGTACTTC